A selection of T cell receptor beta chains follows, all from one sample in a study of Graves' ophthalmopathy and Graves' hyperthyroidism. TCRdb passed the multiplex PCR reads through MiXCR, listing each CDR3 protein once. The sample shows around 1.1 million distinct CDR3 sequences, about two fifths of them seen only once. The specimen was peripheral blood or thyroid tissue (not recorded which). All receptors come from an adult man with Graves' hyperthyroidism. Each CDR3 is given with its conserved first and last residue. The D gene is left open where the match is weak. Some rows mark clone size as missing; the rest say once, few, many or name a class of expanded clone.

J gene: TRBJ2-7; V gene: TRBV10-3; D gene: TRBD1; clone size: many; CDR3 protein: CAISDSGTGLNEQYF; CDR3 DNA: TGTGCCATCAGTGACTCCGGGACAGGGTTAAACGAGCAGTACTTC
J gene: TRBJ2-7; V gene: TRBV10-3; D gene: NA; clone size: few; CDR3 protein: CAISQSSYEQYF; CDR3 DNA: TGTGCCATCAGTCAAAGCTCCTACGAGCAGTACTTC
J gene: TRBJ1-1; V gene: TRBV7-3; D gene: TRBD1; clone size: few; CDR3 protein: CASSLIQGGGTEAFF; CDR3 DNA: TGTGCCAGCAGCTTAATACAGGGGGGAGGCACTGAAGCTTTCTTT
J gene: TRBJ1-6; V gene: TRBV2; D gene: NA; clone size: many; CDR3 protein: CASSDRGGAGSPLHF; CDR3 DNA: TGTGCCAGCAGTGACCGTGGGGGCGCGGGATCACCCCTCCACTTT
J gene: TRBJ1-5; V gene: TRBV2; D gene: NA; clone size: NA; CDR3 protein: CASSDGLSNQPQHF; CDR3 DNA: TGTGCCAGCAGTGATGGACTGAGCAATCAGCCCCAGCATTTT
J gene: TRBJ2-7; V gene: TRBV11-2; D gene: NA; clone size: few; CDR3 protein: CASSLEWDYEQYF; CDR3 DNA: TGTGCCAGCAGCTTAGAATGGGACTACGAGCAGTACTTC
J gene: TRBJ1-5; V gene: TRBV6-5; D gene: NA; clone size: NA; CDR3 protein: CASSYSGYSNQPQHF; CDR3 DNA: TGTGCCAGCAGTTACTCTGGGTATAGCAATCAGCCCCAGCATTTT
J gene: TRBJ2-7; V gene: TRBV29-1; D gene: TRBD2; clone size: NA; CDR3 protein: CSVETGLAVNSYEQYF; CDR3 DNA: TGCAGCGTTGAAACGGGACTAGCGGTAAATTCCTACGAGCAGTACTTC
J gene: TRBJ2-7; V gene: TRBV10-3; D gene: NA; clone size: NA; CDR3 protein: CASSLWRETYEQYF; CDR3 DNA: TGTGCCAGCAGTTTATGGAGGGAAACCTACGAGCAGTACTTC
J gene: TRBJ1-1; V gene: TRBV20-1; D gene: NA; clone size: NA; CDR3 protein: CSAPPRYTEAFF; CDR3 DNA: TGCAGTGCTCCGCCGAGGTACACTGAAGCTTTCTTT
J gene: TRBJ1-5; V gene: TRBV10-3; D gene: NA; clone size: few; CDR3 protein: CASSYSVVGIGSQPQHF; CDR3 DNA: TGTGCCAGCAGTTACTCGGTGGTAGGGATTGGTAGTCAGCCCCAGCATTTT
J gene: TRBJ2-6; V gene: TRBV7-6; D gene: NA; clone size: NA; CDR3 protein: CASSLWADVLTF; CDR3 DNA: TGTGCCAGCAGCTTATGGGCAGACGTCCTGACTTTC
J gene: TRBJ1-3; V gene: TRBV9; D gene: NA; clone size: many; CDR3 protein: CASSVGTASGNTIYF; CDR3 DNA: TGTGCCAGCAGCGTAGGTACAGCCTCTGGAAACACCATATATTTT
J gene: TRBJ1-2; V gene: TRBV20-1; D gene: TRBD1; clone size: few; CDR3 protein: CSARVGRGQGYGYTF; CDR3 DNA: TGCAGTGCTAGAGTCGGGCGGGGACAGGGGTATGGCTACACCTTC
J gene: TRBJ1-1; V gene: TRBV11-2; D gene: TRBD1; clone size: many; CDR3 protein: CASSYRTGRKAFF; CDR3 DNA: TGTGCCAGCAGCTACCGGACAGGGAGAAAAGCTTTCTTT
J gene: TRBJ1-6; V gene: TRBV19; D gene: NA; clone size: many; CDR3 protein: CASTIPGGSPLHF; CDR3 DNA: TGTGCCAGTACCATCCCGGGTGGTTCACCCCTCCACTTT
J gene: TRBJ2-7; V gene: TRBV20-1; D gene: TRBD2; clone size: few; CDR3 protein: CSARLAGGEQYF; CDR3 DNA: TGCAGTGCTAGACTAGCGGGGGGCGAGCAGTACTTC
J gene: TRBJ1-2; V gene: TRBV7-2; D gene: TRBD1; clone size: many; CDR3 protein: CASSLGGQGSYGYTF; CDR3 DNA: TGTGCCAGCAGCTTAGGGGGACAGGGGAGCTATGGCTACACCTTC
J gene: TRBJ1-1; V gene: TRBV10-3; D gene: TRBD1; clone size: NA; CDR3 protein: CATGDRQGKGEAFF; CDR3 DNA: TGTGCCACCGGTGATCGACAGGGGAAGGGTGAAGCTTTCTTT
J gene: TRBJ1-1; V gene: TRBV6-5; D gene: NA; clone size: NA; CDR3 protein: CASSPHGGSGTEAFF; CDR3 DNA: TGTGCCAGCAGTCCACACGGGGGCTCGGGCACTGAAGCTTTCTTT
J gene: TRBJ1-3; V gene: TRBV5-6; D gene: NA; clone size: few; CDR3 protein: CASSLVGRNSGNTIYF; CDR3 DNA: TGTGCCAGCAGCTTGGTAGGACGGAACTCTGGAAACACCATATATTTT
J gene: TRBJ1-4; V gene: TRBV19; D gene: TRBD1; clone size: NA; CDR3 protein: CASSLQGAFEKLFF; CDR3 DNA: TGTGCCAGTAGCCTACAGGGGGCGTTTGAAAAACTGTTTTTT
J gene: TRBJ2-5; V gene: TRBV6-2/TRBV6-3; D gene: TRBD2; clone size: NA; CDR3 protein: CASSYVNGGIAETQYF; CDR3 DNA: TGTGCCAGCAGTTACGTGAACGGGGGGATCGCAGAGACCCAGTACTTC
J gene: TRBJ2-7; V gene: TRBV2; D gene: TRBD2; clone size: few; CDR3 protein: CASSTMLAGNYEQYF; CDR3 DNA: TGTGCCAGCAGCACCATGCTAGCGGGGAACTACGAGCAGTACTTC
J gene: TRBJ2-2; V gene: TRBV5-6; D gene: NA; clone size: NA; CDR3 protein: CASSMTVSVTGELFF; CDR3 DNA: TGTGCCAGCAGCATGACAGTCTCGGTCACCGGGGAGCTGTTTTTT
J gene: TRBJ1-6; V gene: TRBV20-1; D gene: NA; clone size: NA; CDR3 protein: CSAWTVGYNSPLHF; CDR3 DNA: TGCAGTGCTTGGACAGTAGGATATAATTCACCCCTCCACTTT
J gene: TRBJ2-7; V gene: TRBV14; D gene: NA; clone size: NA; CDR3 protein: CATSQGQGPYEQYF; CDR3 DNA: TGTGCCACCAGTCAAGGGCAAGGCCCCTACGAGCAGTACTTC
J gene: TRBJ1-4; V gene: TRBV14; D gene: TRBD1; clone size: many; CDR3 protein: CASSPTQGASEKLFF; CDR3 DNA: TGTGCCAGCAGCCCCACACAGGGGGCGAGCGAAAAACTGTTTTTT
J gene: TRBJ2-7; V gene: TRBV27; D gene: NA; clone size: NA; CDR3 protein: CASSTMALGNSYEQYF; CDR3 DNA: TGTGCCAGCAGCACCATGGCTTTGGGAAACTCCTACGAGCAGTACTTC
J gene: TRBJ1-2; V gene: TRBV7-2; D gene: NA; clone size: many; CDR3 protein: CASSLAGENYGYTF; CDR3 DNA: TGTGCCAGCAGCCTAGCCGGGGAGAACTATGGCTACACCTTC
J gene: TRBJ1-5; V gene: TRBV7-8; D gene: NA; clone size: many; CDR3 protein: CASSLLALAAGQPQHF; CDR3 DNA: TGTGCCAGCAGCCTACTAGCCCTAGCGGCCGGTCAGCCCCAGCATTTT
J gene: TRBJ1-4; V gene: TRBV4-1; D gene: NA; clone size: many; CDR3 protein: CASSQGTPEKLFF; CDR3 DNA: TGCGCCAGCAGCCAAGGGACACCTGAAAAACTGTTTTTT
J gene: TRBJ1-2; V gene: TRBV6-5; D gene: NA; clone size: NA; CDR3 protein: CASGAGAYGYTF; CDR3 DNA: TGTGCCAGCGGGGCAGGGGCCTATGGCTACACCTTC
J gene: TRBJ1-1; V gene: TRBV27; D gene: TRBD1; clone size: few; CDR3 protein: CASSYSYRGRFTEAFF; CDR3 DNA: TGTGCCAGCAGTTATTCCTACAGGGGCCGCTTCACTGAAGCTTTCTTT
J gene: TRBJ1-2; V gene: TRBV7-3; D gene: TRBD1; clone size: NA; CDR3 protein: CASSLYGTGKASGYTF; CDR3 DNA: TGTGCCAGCAGCTTATACGGGACAGGGAAAGCGTCTGGCTACACCTTC
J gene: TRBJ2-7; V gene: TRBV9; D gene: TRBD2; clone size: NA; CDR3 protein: CASSQVPSGSQQYF; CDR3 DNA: TGTGCCAGCAGCCAAGTACCTAGCGGGAGCCAGCAGTACTTC
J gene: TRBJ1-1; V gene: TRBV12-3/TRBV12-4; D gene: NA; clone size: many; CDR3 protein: CASTGEVSTEAFF; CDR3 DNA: TGTGCCAGCACGGGAGAGGTTAGCACTGAAGCTTTCTTT
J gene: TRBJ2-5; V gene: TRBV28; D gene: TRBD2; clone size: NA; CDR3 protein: CASSWVGEGETQYF; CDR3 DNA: TGTGCCAGCAGTTGGGTAGGGGAGGGAGAGACCCAGTACTTC
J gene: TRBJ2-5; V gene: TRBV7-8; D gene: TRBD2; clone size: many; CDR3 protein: CASSPSGEKTQYF; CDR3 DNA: TGTGCCAGCAGTCCTAGCGGGGAAAAGACCCAGTACTTC
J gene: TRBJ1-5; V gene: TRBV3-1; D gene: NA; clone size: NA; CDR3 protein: CASSQDVSPMPQHF; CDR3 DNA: TGTGCCAGCAGCCAAGATGTGTCCCCGATGCCCCAGCATTTT